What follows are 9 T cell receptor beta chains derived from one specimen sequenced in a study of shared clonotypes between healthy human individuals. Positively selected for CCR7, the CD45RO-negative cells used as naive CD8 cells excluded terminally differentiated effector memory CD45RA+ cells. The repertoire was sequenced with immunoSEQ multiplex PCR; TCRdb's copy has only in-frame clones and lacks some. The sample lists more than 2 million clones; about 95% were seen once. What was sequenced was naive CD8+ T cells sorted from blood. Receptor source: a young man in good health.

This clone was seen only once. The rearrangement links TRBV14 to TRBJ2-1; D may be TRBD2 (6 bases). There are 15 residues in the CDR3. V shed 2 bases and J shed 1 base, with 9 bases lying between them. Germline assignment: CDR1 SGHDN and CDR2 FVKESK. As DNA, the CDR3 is TGTGCCAGCAGCCAACTAGCGACTTCCTACAATGAGCAGTTCTTC. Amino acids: CASSQLATSYNEQFF.

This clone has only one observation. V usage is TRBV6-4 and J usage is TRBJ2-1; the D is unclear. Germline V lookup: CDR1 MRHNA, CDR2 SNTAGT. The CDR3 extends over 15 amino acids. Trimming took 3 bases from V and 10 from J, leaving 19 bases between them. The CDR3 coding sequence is TGTGCCAGCAGTGAGTCCGGTGAAAAAAGTAGGGAGCAGTTCTTC. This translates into CASSESGEKSREQFF.

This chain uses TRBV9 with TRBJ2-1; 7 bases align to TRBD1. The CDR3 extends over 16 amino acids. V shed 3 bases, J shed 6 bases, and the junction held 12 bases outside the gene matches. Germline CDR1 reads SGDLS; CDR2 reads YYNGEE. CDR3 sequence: CASSALTRGGLNEQFF. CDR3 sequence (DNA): TGTGCCAGCAGCGCGCTTACTAGAGGGGGCCTCAATGAGCAGTTCTTC.

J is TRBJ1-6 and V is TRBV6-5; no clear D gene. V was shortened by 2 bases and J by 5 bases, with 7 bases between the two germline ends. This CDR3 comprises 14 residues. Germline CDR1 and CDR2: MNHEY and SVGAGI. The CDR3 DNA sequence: TGTGCCAGCAGTTACGCAGTACATAATTCACCCCTCCACTTT. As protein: CASSYAVHNSPLHF.

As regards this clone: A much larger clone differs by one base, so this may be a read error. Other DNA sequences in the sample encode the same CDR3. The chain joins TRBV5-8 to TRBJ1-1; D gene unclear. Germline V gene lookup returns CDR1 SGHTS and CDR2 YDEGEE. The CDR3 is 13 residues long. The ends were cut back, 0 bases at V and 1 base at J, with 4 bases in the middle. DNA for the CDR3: TGTGCCAGCAGCTTGGGAGGGAACACTGAAGCTTTCTTT. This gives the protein CASSLGGNTEAFF.

The CDR3 region is CASSQGTEQYF. The CDR3 coding sequence is TGTGCCAGTAGTCAGGGGACCGAGCAGTACTTC. The chain recombines TRBV19 with TRBJ2-7; D perhaps matches TRBD1 (6 bases). Trimming stripped 5 bases from V and 6 bases from J, with 8 bases between. Germline V gene sequence: CDR1 LNHDA, CDR2 SQIVND (reference sequence). The CDR3 extends over 11 amino acids.

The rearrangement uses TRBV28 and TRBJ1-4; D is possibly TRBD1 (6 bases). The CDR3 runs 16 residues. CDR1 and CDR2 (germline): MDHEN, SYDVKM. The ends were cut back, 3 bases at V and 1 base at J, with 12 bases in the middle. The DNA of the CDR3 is TGTGCCAGCAGTTTTGGAGGGGGGGAAACTAATGAAAAACTGTTTTTT. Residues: CASSFGGGETNEKLFF. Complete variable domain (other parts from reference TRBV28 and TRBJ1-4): DVKVTQSSRYLVKRTGEKVFLECVQDMDHENMFWYRQDPGLGLRLIYFSYDVKMKEKGDIPEGYSVSREKKERFSLILESASTNQTSMYLCASSFGGGETNEKLFFGSGTQLSVL.

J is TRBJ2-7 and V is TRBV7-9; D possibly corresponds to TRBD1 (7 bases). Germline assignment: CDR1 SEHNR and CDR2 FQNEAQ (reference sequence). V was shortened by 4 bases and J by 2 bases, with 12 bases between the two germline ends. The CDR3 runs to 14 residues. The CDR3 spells CASSSGDSPYEQYF. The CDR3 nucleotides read TGTGCCAGCAGCTCGGGGGACAGCCCCTACGAGCAGTACTTC.

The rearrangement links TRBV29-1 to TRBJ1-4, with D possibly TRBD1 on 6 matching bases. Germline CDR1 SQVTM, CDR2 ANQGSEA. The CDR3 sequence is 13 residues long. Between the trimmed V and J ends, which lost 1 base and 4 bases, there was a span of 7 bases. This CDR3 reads CSVEGTVNEKLFF. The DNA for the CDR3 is TGCAGCGTTGAAGGGACAGTTAATGAAAAACTGTTTTTT.